This T cell receptor beta chain was identified in a study of shared clonotypes between healthy human individuals. The germline V gene has CDR1 WNHNN and CDR2 SYGVQD (reference sequence). Trimming removed 4 bases from V and 6 bases from J, with 10 bases in between. The CDR3 runs 13 residues. Overall study findings and caveats: Larger estimated richness was generally recorded for naive subsets relative to memory subsets.

In the case of this clone: No antigen is known for it. A read error may explain this, as a much larger clone is one base away.

Profiled with immunoSEQ multiplex PCR; TCRdb holds only in-frame clones, not every one. The data contain over 850,000 clones, approximately 80% of them singletons. The clonotype comes from a man aged 18 to 30 in good health. Some clones in this sample may be carry-over from other donors' samples. Sequencing was carried out using memory CD4+ T cells from PBMCs. Subset in this sample: CD45RA-negative fraction. V usage is TRBV10-1 and J usage is TRBJ1-5, with TRBD1 as a possible D gene (6 bases). CDR3 DNA sequence: TGCGCCAGCAGTGCCCAGGGGAGTCAGCCCCAGCATTTT. Translation gives CASSAQGSQPQHF.